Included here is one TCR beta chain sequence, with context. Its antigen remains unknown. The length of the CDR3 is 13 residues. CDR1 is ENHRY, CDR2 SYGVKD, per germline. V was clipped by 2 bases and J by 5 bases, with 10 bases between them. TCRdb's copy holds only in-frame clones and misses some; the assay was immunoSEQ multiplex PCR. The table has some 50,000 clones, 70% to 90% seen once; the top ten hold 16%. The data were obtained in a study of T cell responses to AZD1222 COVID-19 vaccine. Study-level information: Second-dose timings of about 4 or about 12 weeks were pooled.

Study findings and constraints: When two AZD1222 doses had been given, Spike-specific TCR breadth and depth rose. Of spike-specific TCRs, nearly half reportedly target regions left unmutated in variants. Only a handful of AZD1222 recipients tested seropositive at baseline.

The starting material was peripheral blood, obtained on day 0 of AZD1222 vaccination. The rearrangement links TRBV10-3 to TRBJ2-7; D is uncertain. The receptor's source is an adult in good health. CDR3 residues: CAISEPRTDEQYF. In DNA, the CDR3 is TGTGCCATCAGTGAGCCCCGGACGGACGAGCAGTACTTC.